The next 10 T cell receptor beta chains were all read from a single sample in a study of cytotoxic CD8 clonotypes in ibrutinib-treated CLL (dated by TCRdb to the early 2020s). Receptor libraries were prepared by the immunoSEQ multiplex PCR assay. Drawn from immuneACCESS, this table holds only the in-frame rearrangements with V and J called that TCRdb kept. Clones are partly lost; checked studies trace under half to an unresolved V gene and leave the rest unexplained. This sample is represented by 120,000 to 150,000 clones; approximately 90% of them were singletons. 10% to 11% of the sample comes from the top ten. Interpreted using the paper, the time point label stands for: about 11 months on ibrutinib. The sequences come from PBMCs, collected after 12 months of ibrutinib treatment. All receptors come from a human donor with chronic lymphocytic leukemia.

The chain joins TRBV11-2 to TRBJ2-1; D is uncertain. Deletions cut 6 bases from V and 5 bases from J, with 14 bases between. The germline V gene has CDR1 SGHAT and CDR2 FQNNGV. The CDR3 runs to 14 residues. The CDR3 DNA follows: TGTGCCAGCAGTCCCGTGACCTTCCACAATGAGCAGTTCTTC. This codes for CASSPVTFHNEQFF. Using reference TRBV11-2 and TRBJ2-1 for the parts outside the CDR3, the full variable domain is EAGVAQSPRYKIIEKRQSVAFWCNPISGHATLYWYQQILGQGPKLLIQFQNNGVVDDSQLPKDRFSAERLKGVDSTLKIQPAKLEDSAVYLCASSPVTFHNEQFFGPGTRLTVL.

The chain is built from TRBV6-6 and TRBJ2-5; 8 nucleotides agree with TRBD2. Germline V gives CDR1 MNHNY, CDR2 SVGAGI (reference sequence). The CDR3 length is 15 residues. With 5 bases clipped from V and 6 bases from J, the junction kept 11 bases outside the gene matches. CDR3 in amino acids: CASSPGTGGPKTQYF. The CDR3 DNA reads as TGTGCCAGCAGTCCTGGGACGGGAGGGCCGAAGACCCAGTACTTC.

The chain uses TRBV11-2 and TRBJ2-7, with D unclear. The V gene lost 5 bases and the J gene lost 2 bases, with 4 bases spanning the gap. Germline assignment: CDR1 SGHAT and CDR2 FQNNGV. The CDR3 has 11 residues. The CDR3 nucleotides read TGTGCCAGCAGCGCCACCTACGAGCAGTACTTC. Translated: CASSATYEQYF.

This clone was found once. V usage is TRBV9 and J usage is TRBJ2-5, with TRBD2 matching 9 bases. The CDR3 is 13 amino acids. Germline CDR1 reads SGDLS; CDR2 reads YYNGEE. With 6 bases clipped from V and 3 bases from J, the junction kept 3 bases outside the gene matches. Here the CDR3 DNA reads TGTGCCAGCAACTTAGCGGGAGAAGAGACCCAGTACTTC. Amino acid sequence: CASNLAGEETQYF.

The chain uses TRBV5-4 and TRBJ2-7; 11 bases are shared with TRBD2. This CDR3 is 17 amino acids long. CDR1 SGHNT and CDR2 YYREEE come from the germline V gene (reference sequence). V lost 4 bases to trimming and J lost 7 bases; unmatched junction nucleotides: 16. In nucleotides, the CDR3 is TGTGCCAGCAGCGATAGGACTAGCGGGCTTAAGGTGGGGGAGCAGTACTTC. Its translation: CASSDRTSGLKVGEQYF.

The V call is TRBV5-6, the J call TRBJ2-3; D gene uncertain. The germline V and J ends were trimmed by 3 bases and 3 bases, with 2 bases remaining between them. From germline, CDR1 is SGHDT and CDR2 YYEEEE. The CDR3 spans 11 residues. The CDR3 region has the DNA TGTGCCAGCAGCTGGACAGATACGCAGTATTTT. Translated: CASSWTDTQYF.

CDR3 bases: TGTGCCAGTAGAAATGATCACGGGGCGACGAACACCGGGGAGCTGTTTTTT. This sequence encodes CASRNDHGATNTGELFF. This rearrangement joins TRBV19 to TRBJ2-2, with D possibly called TRBD1 or TRBD2 (5 bases each). V lost 6 bases and J 0 bases, leaving 17 bases between the germline ends. CDR3 length equals 17 residues. Germline CDR1 LNHDA, CDR2 SQIVND (reference sequence).

CDR3 loop: CASSWTAGSSYEQYF. Here the CDR3 DNA reads TGTGCCAGCAGCTGGACTGCGGGGAGCTCCTACGAGCAGTACTTC. The V and J genes are TRBV11-1 and TRBJ2-7, with D possibly TRBD2 on 6 matching bases. CDR3 length: 15 amino acids. Germline V CDR1 and CDR2: SGHAT, FQDESV (reference sequence). V lost 4 bases, J lost 0 bases, and 13 bases lay in between. Using reference TRBV11-1 and TRBJ2-7 for the parts outside the CDR3, the full variable domain is EAEVAQSPRYKITEKSQAVAFWCDPISGHATLYWYRQILGQGPELLVQFQDESVVDDSQLPKDRFSAERLKGVDSTLKIQPAELGDSAMYLCASSWTAGSSYEQYFGPGTRLTVT.

This clone is a singleton in its sample. The V and J genes are TRBV5-1 and TRBJ2-3; D call uncertain. Trimming took off 4 bases at V and 2 bases at J, with 5 bases between the two ends. This CDR3 spans 12 amino acids. Germline loops: CDR1 SGHRS, CDR2 YFSETQ. Here the CDR3 reads CASSTVTDTQYF. DNA for the CDR3: TGCGCCAGCAGCACCGTCACAGATACGCAGTATTTT.

The chain has TRBV6-5 and TRBJ1-2; TRBD1 aligns across 10 bases. The CDR3 is made up of 14 amino acids. Germline V lookup: CDR1 MNHEY, CDR2 SVGAGI. The ends lost 6 bases at V and 3 bases at J; junction bases unmatched: 4. The CDR3 protein is CASRGQGVDYGYTF. The CDR3 nucleotides read TGTGCCAGCAGAGGACAGGGGGTCGACTATGGCTACACCTTC.